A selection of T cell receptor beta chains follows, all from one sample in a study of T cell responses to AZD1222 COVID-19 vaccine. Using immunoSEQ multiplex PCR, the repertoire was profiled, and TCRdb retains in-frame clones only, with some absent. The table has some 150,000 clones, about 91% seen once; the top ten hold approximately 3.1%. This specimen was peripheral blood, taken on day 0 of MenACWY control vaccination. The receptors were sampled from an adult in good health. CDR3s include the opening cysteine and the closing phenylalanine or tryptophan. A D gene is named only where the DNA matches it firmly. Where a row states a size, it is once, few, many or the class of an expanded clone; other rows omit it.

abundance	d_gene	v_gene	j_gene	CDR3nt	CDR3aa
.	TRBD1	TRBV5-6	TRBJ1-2	TGTGCCAGCAGCTTGACACATTGGACAGGGCCCTATGGCTACACCTTC	CASSLTHWTGPYGYTF
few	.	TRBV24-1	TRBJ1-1	TGTGCCACCACCGGGACGAGGGGCACTGAAGCTTTCTTT	CATTGTRGTEAFF
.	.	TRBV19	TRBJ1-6	TGTGCCAGTAGTAAGGGGTCGTATAATTCACCCCTCCACTTT	CASSKGSYNSPLHF
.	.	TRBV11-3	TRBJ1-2	TGTGCCAGCAGCTTTGGGACCTATGGCTACACCTTC	CASSFGTYGYTF
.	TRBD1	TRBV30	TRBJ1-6	TGTGCCTGGAGTGGACAGGGGGATTCACCCCTCCACTTT	CAWSGQGDSPLHF
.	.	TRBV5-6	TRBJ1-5	TGTGCCAGCAGCTTGGGCCGCCAGGTCCAGCCCCAGCATTTT	CASSLGRQVQPQHF
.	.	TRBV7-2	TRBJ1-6	TGTGCCAGCAGCAGCCCCGGAGGTTCCCTCCACTTT	CASSSPGGSLHF
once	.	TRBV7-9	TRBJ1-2	TGTGCCAGCGAAAGAGGCGTACCGTACTATGGCTACACCTTC	CASERGVPYYGYTF
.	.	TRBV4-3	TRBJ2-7	TGCGCCAGCAGCCAAGAAAGCCAGGGTCCCTACGAGCAGTACTTC	CASSQESQGPYEQYF
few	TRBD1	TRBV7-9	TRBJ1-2	TGTGCCAGCAGCTTCGGACAGGGCATACTAGCTAACTATGGCTACACCTTC	CASSFGQGILANYGYTF
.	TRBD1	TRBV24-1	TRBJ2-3	TGTGCCACCAGTGATTCACAGGGGACAGATACGCAGTATTTT	CATSDSQGTDTQYF
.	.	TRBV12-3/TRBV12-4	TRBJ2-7	TGTGCCAGCAGTTCCTCATTCGAGCAGTACTTC	CASSSSFEQYF
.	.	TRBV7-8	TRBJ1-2	TGTGCCAGCAGCTTAGGGGGATCACAGGATTATGGCTACACCTTC	CASSLGGSQDYGYTF
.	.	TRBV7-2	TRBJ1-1	TGTGCCAGCAGCGTACAACAGCTTCCAGACGCTGAAGCTTTCTTT	CASSVQQLPDAEAFF
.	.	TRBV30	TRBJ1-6	TGTGCCTGGGCAGTTGGGACCGATAATTCACCCCTCCACTTT	CAWAVGTDNSPLHF
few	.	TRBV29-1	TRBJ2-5	TGCAGCGTTGAGCCCGGGCCCCTCCGATCTGAGACCCAGTACTTC	CSVEPGPLRSETQYF
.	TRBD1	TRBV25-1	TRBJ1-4	TGTGCCAGCAGTGATTTTCCGGGACAGGGTCGTGAAAAACTGTTTTTT	CASSDFPGQGREKLFF
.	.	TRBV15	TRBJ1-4	TGTGCCACCAGCAGAGTAGCGGGGGGATTGGAAAAACTGTTTTTT	CATSRVAGGLEKLFF
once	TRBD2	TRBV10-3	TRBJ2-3	TGTGCCATCAGTGAAGGACTAGCGGGGGGAGGGCGAGATACGCAGTATTTT	CAISEGLAGGGRDTQYF
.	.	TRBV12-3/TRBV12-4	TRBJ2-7	TGTGCCAGCACCGCCTTTGGAAAGAACGAGCAGTACTTC	CASTAFGKNEQYF
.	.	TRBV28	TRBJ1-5	TGTGCCAGCAGAGAAGGGGGACAAAGTCAGCCCCAGCATTTT	CASREGGQSQPQHF
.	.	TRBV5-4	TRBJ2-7	TGTGCCAGCAGCTTGGCCCGGCGCCCTGCGGACGAGCAGTACTTC	CASSLARRPADEQYF
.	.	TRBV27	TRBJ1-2	TGTGCCAGCACTCTGACAAGGGGACGGGGGTTTGGTGGCTACACCTTC	CASTLTRGRGFGGYTF
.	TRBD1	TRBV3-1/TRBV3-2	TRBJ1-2	TGTGCCAGCAGCCGGGGACAGGATAGCGGCTACACCTTC	CASSRGQDSGYTF
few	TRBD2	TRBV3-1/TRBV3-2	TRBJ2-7	TGTGCCAGCAGCCAAGAGGGACTATCGTACGAGCAGTACTTC	CASSQEGLSYEQYF
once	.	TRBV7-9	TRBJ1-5	TGTGCCAGCAGCTGGGCAGAGGGGCCCCAGCATTTT	CASSWAEGPQHF
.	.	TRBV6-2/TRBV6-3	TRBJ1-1	TGTGCCAGCAGTTACTCGGTCAGGGAGGCTTTCTTT	CASSYSVREAFF
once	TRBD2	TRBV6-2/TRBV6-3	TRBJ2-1	TGTGCCAGCAGTCGGGCTAGCGGGAGTGGCTACAATGAGCAGTTCTTC	CASSRASGSGYNEQFF
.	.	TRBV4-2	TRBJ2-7	TGTGCCAGCAGCCACTGGACGGCAAACTACGAGCAGTACTTC	CASSHWTANYEQYF
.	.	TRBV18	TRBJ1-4	TGTGCCAGCTCACCACCTGGCCTAACGGATGAAAAACTGTTTTTT	CASSPPGLTDEKLFF
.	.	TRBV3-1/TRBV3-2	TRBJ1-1	TGTGCCAGCAGCCAGTTCTCGGGGACTGAAGCTTTCTTT	CASSQFSGTEAFF
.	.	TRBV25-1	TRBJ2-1	TGTGCCAGCAGTGAGGGTCAGGTTTACAATGAGCAGTTCTTC	CASSEGQVYNEQFF
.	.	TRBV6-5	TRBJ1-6	TGTGCCAGCAGTTACTCAGGGTCACCCCTCCACTTT	CASSYSGSPLHF
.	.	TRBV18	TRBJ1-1	TGTGCCAGCTCACCATCGCTTACAGCGAACACTGAAGCTTTCTTT	CASSPSLTANTEAFF
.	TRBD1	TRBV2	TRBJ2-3	TGTGCCAGCAGGCGGGACAGGGGCACAGATACGCAGTATTTT	CASRRDRGTDTQYF
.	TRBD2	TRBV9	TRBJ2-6	TGTGCCAGCAGCGCCGGACTAGCGCTTAGCTCTGGGGCCAACGTCCTGACTTTC	CASSAGLALSSGANVLTF
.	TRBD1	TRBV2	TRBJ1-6	TGTGCCAGCAGTGAACAGGGGGATTCACCCCTCCACTTT	CASSEQGDSPLHF
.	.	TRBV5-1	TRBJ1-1	TGCGCCAGCAGCCCCCACGGTACGGCCACTGAAGCTTTCTTT	CASSPHGTATEAFF
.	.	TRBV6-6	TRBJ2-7	TGTGCCAGCAGTCCCGACACCTACGAGCAGTACTTC	CASSPDTYEQYF
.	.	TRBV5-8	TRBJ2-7	TGTGCCAGCAGCTTCAAAGTGAATTACGAGCAGTACTTC	CASSFKVNYEQYF
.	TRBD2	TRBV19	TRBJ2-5	TGTGCCAGTAGAACTAGCGGGGGAAGAGGAGAGACCCAGTACTTC	CASRTSGGRGETQYF
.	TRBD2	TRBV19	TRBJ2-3	TGTGCGGGACTAGCGGGGGGCACAGATACGCAGTATTTT	CAGLAGGTDTQYF
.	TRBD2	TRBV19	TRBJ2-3	TGTGCCAGTACTCCCAGCGGGGGCACAGATACGCAGTATTTT	CASTPSGGTDTQYF
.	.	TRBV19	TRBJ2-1	TGTGCCAGTAGTATAGAGGCAGCCCGCCGGAATGAGCAGTTCTTC	CASSIEAARRNEQFF
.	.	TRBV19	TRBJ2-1	TGTGCCAGTAGTACACCGAATATAAGAAGCTCCTACAATGAGCAGTTCTTC	CASSTPNIRSSYNEQFF